Listed below are T cell receptor beta chains from one sample, sequenced in a study of blood T cell repertoires in COVID-19. Sequencing was performed with immunoSEQ multiplex PCR; in TCRdb, only in-frame clones are kept and a portion is missing. The sample contains about 59,000 clones, 75% to 95% of which appear only once. The material sequenced was peripheral blood. These receptors were collected from a man at least 80 years old with acute or convalescent COVID-19. Each CDR3 is given without its conserved first and last residue. Clone size is given for some rows only: seen once, a few or many times, or a class if the clone is expanded.

v_gene	abundance	j_gene	CDR3aa
TRBV5-5	-	TRBJ1-2	ASSLYGASGYGYT
TRBV6-1	-	TRBJ1-1	ASSEVHGGRAWNTEAF
TRBV6-6	-	TRBJ2-7	ASSRLGAADEQY
TRBV9	-	TRBJ1-2	ASSVGGIYGYT
TRBV5-6	-	TRBJ1-1	ASSPSGGAGVKAF
TRBV5-4	-	TRBJ2-1	ASSVSGVVYGEQF
TRBV11-3	-	TRBJ2-7	ASSLDTGDGYEQY
TRBV9	-	TRBJ2-2	ASSATNRGGELF
TRBV5-5	-	TRBJ2-1	AGRELGNEQF
TRBV5-1	-	TRBJ1-1	ASSPRVSLNTEAF
TRBV28	-	TRBJ2-3	ASTTGTSDTQY
TRBV27	-	TRBJ2-5	ASSSRGEQETQY
TRBV11-2	few	TRBJ1-4	ASSLREGKEKLF
TRBV7-2	-	TRBJ2-7	ASSPLPRATSYEQY
TRBV7-9	once	TRBJ1-1	ASSFERNTEAF
TRBV20-1	-	TRBJ2-1	SARVYVEQF
TRBV5-6	-	TRBJ1-2	ASSLEVGAPYGYT
TRBV6-5	once	TRBJ1-5	ASSRTGGFQPQH
TRBV7-2	-	TRBJ1-6	ASSLGAGRGNSPLH
TRBV3-1/TRBV3-2	-	TRBJ2-6	ASSQGLQGFSGANVLT
TRBV2	few	TRBJ1-5	ASSGTRGNQPQH
TRBV5-1	-	TRBJ2-1	ASSLGDKHNEQF